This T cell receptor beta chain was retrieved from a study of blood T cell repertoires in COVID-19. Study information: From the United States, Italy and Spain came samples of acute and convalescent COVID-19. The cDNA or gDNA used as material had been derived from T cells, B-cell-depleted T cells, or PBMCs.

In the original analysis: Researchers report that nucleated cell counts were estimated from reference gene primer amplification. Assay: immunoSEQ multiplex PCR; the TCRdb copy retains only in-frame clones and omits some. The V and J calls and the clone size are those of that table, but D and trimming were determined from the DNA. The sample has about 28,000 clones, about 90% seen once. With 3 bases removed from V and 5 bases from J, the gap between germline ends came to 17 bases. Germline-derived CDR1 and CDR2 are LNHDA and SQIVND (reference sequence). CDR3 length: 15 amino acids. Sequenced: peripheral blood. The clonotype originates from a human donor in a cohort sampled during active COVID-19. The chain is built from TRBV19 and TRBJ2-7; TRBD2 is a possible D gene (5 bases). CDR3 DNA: TGTGCCAGTAGTATCGCGGCGGGCCGGATGGACGAGCAGTACTTC. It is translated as CASSIAAGRMDEQYF.